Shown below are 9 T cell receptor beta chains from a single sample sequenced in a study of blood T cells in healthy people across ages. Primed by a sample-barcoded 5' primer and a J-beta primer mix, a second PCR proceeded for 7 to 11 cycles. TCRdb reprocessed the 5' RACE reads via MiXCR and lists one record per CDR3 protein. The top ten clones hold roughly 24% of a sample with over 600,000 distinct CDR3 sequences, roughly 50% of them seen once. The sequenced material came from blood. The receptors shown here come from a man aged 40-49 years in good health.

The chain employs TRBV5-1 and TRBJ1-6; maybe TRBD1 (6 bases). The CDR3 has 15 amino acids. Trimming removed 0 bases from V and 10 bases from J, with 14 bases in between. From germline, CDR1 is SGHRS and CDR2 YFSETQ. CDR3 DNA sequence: TGCGCCAGCAGCTTGGCCAGCAGGGGCAAGTCACCCCTCCACTTT. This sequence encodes CASSLASRGKSPLHF. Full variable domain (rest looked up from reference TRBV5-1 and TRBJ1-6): KAGVTQTPRYLIKTRGQQVTLSCSPISGHRSVSWYQQTPGQGLQFLFEYFSETQRNKGNFPGRFSGRQFSNSRSEMNVSTLELGDSALYLCASSLASRGKSPLHFGNGTRLTVT.

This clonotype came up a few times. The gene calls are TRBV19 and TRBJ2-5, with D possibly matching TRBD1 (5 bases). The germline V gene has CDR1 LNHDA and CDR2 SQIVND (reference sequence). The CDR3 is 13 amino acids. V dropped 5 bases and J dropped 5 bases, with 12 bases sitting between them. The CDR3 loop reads CASSETARETQYF. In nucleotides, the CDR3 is TGTGCCAGTAGTGAGACAGCCCGGGAGACCCAGTACTTC.

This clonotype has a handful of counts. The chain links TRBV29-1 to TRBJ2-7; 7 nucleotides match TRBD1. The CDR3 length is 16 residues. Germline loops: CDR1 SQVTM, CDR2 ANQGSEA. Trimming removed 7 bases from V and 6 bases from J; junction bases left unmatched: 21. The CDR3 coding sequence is TGCAGCGCCAAAAACTTCCGGGACAGAGGCCAATCCGAGCAGTACTTC. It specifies CSAKNFRDRGQSEQYF.

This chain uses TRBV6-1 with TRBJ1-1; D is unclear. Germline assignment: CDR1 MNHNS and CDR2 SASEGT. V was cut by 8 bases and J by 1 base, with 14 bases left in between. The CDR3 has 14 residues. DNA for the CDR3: TGTGCCAGCCGAAGGACCCCGGCGAACACTGAAGCTTTCTTT. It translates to CASRRTPANTEAFF.

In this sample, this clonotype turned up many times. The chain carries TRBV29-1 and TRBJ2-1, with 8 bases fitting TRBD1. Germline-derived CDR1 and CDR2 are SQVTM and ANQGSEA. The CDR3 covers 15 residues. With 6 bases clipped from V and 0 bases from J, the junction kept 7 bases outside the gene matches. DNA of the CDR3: TGCAGCGTGGGGGGTACAGGGGGCTCCTACAATGAGCAGTTCTTC. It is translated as CSVGGTGGSYNEQFF.

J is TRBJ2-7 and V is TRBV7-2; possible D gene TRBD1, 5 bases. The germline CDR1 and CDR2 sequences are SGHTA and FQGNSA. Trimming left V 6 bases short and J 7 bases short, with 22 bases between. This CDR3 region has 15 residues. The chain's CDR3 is CASRTERGFKNEQYF. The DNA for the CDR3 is TGTGCCAGCAGAACAGAAAGGGGTTTTAAAAATGAGCAGTACTTC.

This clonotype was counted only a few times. Here the CDR3 DNA reads TGTGCCAGCAGCCAAGCCGGGCCCGGGGGCTATGGCTACACCTTC. Residues: CASSQAGPGGYGYTF. V and J are TRBV4-2 and TRBJ1-2, with TRBD1 as a possible D gene (5 bases). Germline values: CDR1 LGHNA, CDR2 YNFKEQ. The length of the CDR3 is 15 residues. V dropped 1 base and J dropped 4 bases, with 13 bases sitting between them.

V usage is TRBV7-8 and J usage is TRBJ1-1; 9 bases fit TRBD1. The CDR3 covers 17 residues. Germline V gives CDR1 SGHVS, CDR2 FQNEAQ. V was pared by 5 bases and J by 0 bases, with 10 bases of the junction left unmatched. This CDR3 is CASSLTGGGTLNTEAFF. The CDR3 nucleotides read TGTGCCAGCAGCCTTACAGGGGGCGGAACGTTGAACACTGAAGCTTTCTTT.

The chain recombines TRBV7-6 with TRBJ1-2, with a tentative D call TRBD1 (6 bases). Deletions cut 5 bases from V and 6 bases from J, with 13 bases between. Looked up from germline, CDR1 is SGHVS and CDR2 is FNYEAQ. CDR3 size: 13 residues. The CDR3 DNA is TGTGCCAGCAGCCTAGTTAGGGGGAATGGCTACACCTTC. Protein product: CASSLVRGNGYTF. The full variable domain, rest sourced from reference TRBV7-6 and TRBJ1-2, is GAGVSQSPRYKVTKRGQDVALRCDPISGHVSLYWYRQALGQGPEFLTYFNYEAQQDKSGLPNDRFSAERPEGSISTLTIQRTEQRDSAMYRCASSLVRGNGYTFGSGTRLTVV.